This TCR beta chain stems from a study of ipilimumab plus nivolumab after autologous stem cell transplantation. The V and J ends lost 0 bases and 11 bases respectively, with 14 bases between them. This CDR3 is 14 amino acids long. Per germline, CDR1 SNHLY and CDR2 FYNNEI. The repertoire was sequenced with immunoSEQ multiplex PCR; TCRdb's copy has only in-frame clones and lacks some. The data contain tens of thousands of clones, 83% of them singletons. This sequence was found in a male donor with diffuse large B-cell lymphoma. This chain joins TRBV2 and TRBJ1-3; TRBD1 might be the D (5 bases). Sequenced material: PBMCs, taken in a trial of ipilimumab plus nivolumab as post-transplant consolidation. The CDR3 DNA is TGTGCCAGCAGTGAAGCTGGCTCTTGGGACCCCATATATTTT. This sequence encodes CASSEAGSWDPIYF.